Below are 25 T cell receptor beta chains sequenced from a single sample in a study of T cell responses to AZD1222 COVID-19 vaccine. TCRdb keeps only in-frame clones here, not all; method: immunoSEQ multiplex PCR. The top ten hold less than 3% of the sample, which has 150,000 to 200,000 clones, around nine tenths seen once. The sequenced sample was peripheral blood, obtained on day 0 of AZD1222 vaccination. The receptors stem from an adult in good health.

J is TRBJ1-5 and V is TRBV11-2; maybe TRBD1 (5 bases). This CDR3 region has 15 residues. Germline lookup yields CDR1 SGHAT and CDR2 FQNNGV. V was trimmed by 5 bases and J by 2 bases, leaving 13 bases between them. The CDR3 loop is CASSPLDSGNQPQHF. The CDR3 DNA sequence: TGTGCCAGCAGCCCCCTCGACAGCGGCAATCAGCCCCAGCATTTT.

The chain links TRBV29-1 to TRBJ1-1; 7 nucleotides line up with TRBD1. The CDR3 is 11 residues long. Trimming took 1 base from V and 8 from J; bases not matched to a gene: 1. The germline V gene encodes CDR1 SQVTM and CDR2 ANQGSEA. The CDR3 sequence: CSVEGTGEAFF. DNA of the CDR3: TGCAGCGTTGAAGGGACAGGAGAAGCTTTCTTT.

The chain uses TRBV4-1 and TRBJ2-5; D is tentatively TRBD1 or TRBD2 (5 bases each). The CDR3 contains 14 residues. Looked up from germline, CDR1 is MGHRA and CDR2 is YSYEKL. V dropped 0 bases and J dropped 5 bases, with 10 bases sitting between them. CDR3 bases: TGCGCCAGCAGCCAAGAGCTAGCAGGGGAGACCCAGTACTTC. As protein: CASSQELAGETQYF.

The rearrangement joins TRBV5-5 to TRBJ2-2, with a tentative D call TRBD1 (5 bases). The CDR3 is 16 residues long. The V gene lost 0 bases and the J gene lost 0 bases, with 9 bases spanning the gap. Germline V gene data show CDR1 as SGHKS and CDR2 as YYEKEE (reference sequence). CDR3 bases: TGTGCCAGCAGCTTGGGGGGCTTATCGAACACCGGGGAGCTGTTTTTT. Translated: CASSLGGLSNTGELFF.

V is TRBV30 and J is TRBJ2-5; TRBD1 or TRBD2 may be the D gene (6 bases each). The ends were cut back, 3 bases at V and 5 bases at J, with 16 bases in the middle. CDR1 and CDR2 from the germline V gene are GTSNPN and SVGIG (reference sequence). This CDR3 contains 14 residues. In DNA form, the CDR3 reads TGTGCCTGGAGCCTAGGGGGAGGCTCGGAGACCCAGTACTTC. This sequence encodes CAWSLGGGSETQYF.

The chain has TRBV27 and TRBJ2-7; 7 bases line up with TRBD1. The J segment lost 4 bases and the V segment lost 3 bases, leaving 3 bases of the junction unmatched. In germline, CDR1 is MNHEY, CDR2 SMNVEV (reference sequence). This CDR3 is 13 amino acids long. The CDR3 loop reads CASSFRDSYEQYF. DNA for the CDR3: TGTGCCAGCAGTTTTCGGGACAGTTACGAGCAGTACTTC.

The chain recombines TRBV11-3 with TRBJ2-1; D not certain. This CDR3 region has 15 residues. Germline-derived CDR1 and CDR2 are SGHNT and YENEEA. V shed 5 bases and J shed 2 bases, with 13 bases lying between them. CDR3 bases: TGTGCCAGCAGCCCGACCCTTCGAGCCTACAATGAGCAGTTCTTC. Translation gives CASSPTLRAYNEQFF.

This chain connects TRBV4-2 to TRBJ2-7; no definite D call. The CDR3 consists of 13 residues. V was shortened by 0 bases and J by 11 bases, with 14 bases between the two germline ends. CDR1 is LGHNA and CDR2 is YNFKEQ in the germline V gene. The CDR3 is CASSQDFKGTKYF. The CDR3 nucleotides read TGTGCCAGCAGCCAAGATTTTAAGGGTACGAAGTACTTC.

J is TRBJ1-1 and V is TRBV19, with TRBD1 matching 7 bases. Trimming removed 6 bases from V and 2 bases from J; junction bases left unmatched: 9. CDR3 length: 15 residues. Germline-derived CDR1 and CDR2 are LNHDA and SQIVND (reference sequence). In DNA form, the CDR3 reads TGTGCCAGTAGATTCGGACAGGCGGGTAACACTGAAGCTTTCTTT. This encodes CASRFGQAGNTEAFF.

J is TRBJ2-3 and V is TRBV9, with 11 bases aligning to TRBD2. The CDR3 is made up of 16 amino acids. V shed 3 bases, J shed 2 bases, and the junction held 5 bases outside the gene matches. Germline CDR1 SGDLS, CDR2 YYNGEE. The DNA of the CDR3 is TGTGCCAGCAGCGCGACTAGCGGGGACCCCACAGATACGCAGTATTTT. This gives the protein CASSATSGDPTDTQYF.

This clone is a singleton in its sample. The gene calls are TRBV30 and TRBJ2-3, with D tentatively TRBD2 (7 bases). Germline CDR1 GTSNPN, CDR2 SVGIG (reference sequence). Trimming stripped 0 bases from V and 2 bases from J, with 12 bases between. The CDR3 is made up of 15 amino acids. The CDR3 protein is CAWSVRGGTTDTQYF. The CDR3 region has the DNA TGTGCCTGGAGTGTAAGGGGGGGTACCACAGATACGCAGTATTTT. Combining the CDR3 with reference TRBV30 and TRBJ2-3 gives the whole variable domain SQTIHQWPATLVQPVGSPLSLECTVEGTSNPNLYWYRQAAGRGLQLLFYSVGIGQISSEVPQNLSASRPQDRQFILSSKKLLLSDSGFYLCAWSVRGGTTDTQYFGPGTRLTVL.

The chain is built from TRBV6-5 and TRBJ1-1; D is uncertain. Germline CDR1 is MNHEY and CDR2 is SVGAGI. V was trimmed by 2 bases and J by 1 base, leaving 8 bases between them. The CDR3 loop spans 14 amino acids. Here the CDR3 DNA reads TGTGCCAGCAGTTACGTTCGGGGGAACACTGAAGCTTTCTTT. As protein: CASSYVRGNTEAFF.

The CDR3 sequence: CASRGTANYGYTF. The CDR3 DNA is TGTGCCAGCAGAGGGACTGCCAACTATGGCTACACCTTC. This chain connects TRBV5-6 to TRBJ1-2, with a tentative D call TRBD1 (5 bases). This CDR3 comprises 13 residues. Deletions cut 5 bases from V and 2 bases from J, with 10 bases between. Germline CDR1 reads SGHDT; CDR2 reads YYEEEE. The full variable domain, with the rest looked up from reference TRBV5-6 and TRBJ1-2, is DAGVTQSPTHLIKTRGQQVTLRCSPKSGHDTVSWYQQALGQGPQFIFQYYEEEERQRGNFPDRFSGHQFPNYSSELNVNALLLGDSALYLCASRGTANYGYTFGSGTRLTVV.

DNA of the CDR3: TGTGCCAGCAGCCGGGACGGTGCTGAGCAGTTCTTC. The encoded protein is CASSRDGAEQFF. The chain has TRBV12-3 or TRBV12-4 and TRBJ2-1, with D perhaps being TRBD1 or TRBD2 (5 bases each). There are 12 residues in the CDR3. The V end was cut by 6 bases, the J end by 9 bases, with 12 bases between.

The V gene is TRBV3-1 (or the pseudogene TRBV3-2), the J gene TRBJ1-1, with D unclear. Trimming removed 4 bases from V and 1 base from J, with 7 bases in between. Germline CDR1 is LGHDT and CDR2 is YNNKEL (reference sequence). This CDR3 region has 13 residues. The CDR3 nucleotides read TGTGCCAGCAGCCCGTGGGCGAACACTGAAGCTTTCTTT. Residues: CASSPWANTEAFF.

The chain links TRBV3-1 (or the pseudogene TRBV3-2) to TRBJ2-7, with D maybe TRBD1 (7 bases). Germline V gene sequence: CDR1 LGHDT, CDR2 YNNKEL (reference sequence). The V gene lost 5 bases and the J gene lost 5 bases, with 19 bases spanning the gap. This CDR3 has 15 residues. CDR3 coding DNA: TGTGCCAGCAGCAGAAACCCGGAGGGGGCTAACGAGCAGTACTTC. It is translated as CASSRNPEGANEQYF.

V usage is TRBV16 and J usage is TRBJ2-3; D uncertain. This CDR3 is built from 13 residues. Trimming left V 4 bases short and J 0 bases short, with 5 bases between. Germline V gene data show CDR1 as KGHSY and CDR2 as FQNENV. The CDR3 nucleotides read TGTGCCAGCAGCCTTCTGAGCACAGATACGCAGTATTTT. This gives the protein CASSLLSTDTQYF.

The genes are TRBV7-8 and TRBJ2-7, with a tentative D call TRBD1 (6 bases). The V gene's germline CDR1 is SGHVS and CDR2 FQNEAQ. This CDR3 comprises 15 residues. The V end was cut by 1 base, the J end by 5 bases, with 15 bases between. CDR3 DNA: TGTGCCAGCAGCTTAGTCGCAGGGGTGGGCCACGAGCAGTACTTC. This encodes CASSLVAGVGHEQYF.

This chain joins TRBV9 and TRBJ1-6, with 11 bases aligning to TRBD1. The CDR3 has 16 amino acids. Germline assignment: CDR1 SGDLS and CDR2 YYNGEE. With 4 bases clipped from V and 14 bases from J, the junction kept 14 bases outside the gene matches. The CDR3, as DNA: TGTGCCAGCAGCCCGTCGGGACAGGGGGTATTGGAGGCCCTCCACTTT. Amino acids: CASSPSGQGVLEALHF.

This chain uses TRBV6-5 with TRBJ1-1, with 7 nucleotides matching TRBD1. CDR3 length equals 13 residues. Per the germline V gene, CDR1 is MNHEY and CDR2 is SVGAGI. The V gene end was trimmed by 6 bases and the J gene end by 3 bases; junction bases not matched to a gene: 4. CDR3 DNA sequence: TGTGCCAGCAGACTTGACAGGGACACTGAAGCTTTCTTT. This gives the protein CASRLDRDTEAFF.

The chain uses TRBV9 and TRBJ2-7; TRBD1 aligns across 7 bases. The CDR3 has 13 amino acids. V was pared by 5 bases and J by 7 bases, with 9 bases of the junction left unmatched. Per the germline V gene, CDR1 is SGDLS and CDR2 is YYNGEE. The CDR3 DNA reads as TGTGCCAGCAGTCTGACAGGGTCGAGGGAGCAGTACTTC. It encodes CASSLTGSREQYF.

This clone is deemed medium-sized. V and J are TRBV7-9 and TRBJ2-5; 7 bases are shared with TRBD2. Germline V gives CDR1 SEHNR, CDR2 FQNEAQ (reference sequence). This CDR3 has 15 residues. The V segment lost 1 base and the J segment 0 bases; nucleotides outside the gene matches: 2. DNA for the CDR3: TGTGCCAGCAGCTTAGTCGGGACTAACCAAGAGACCCAGTACTTC. Protein: CASSLVGTNQETQYF.

The chain employs TRBV13 and TRBJ2-6, with unresolved D. There are 14 residues in the CDR3. Germline-derived CDR1 and CDR2 are PRHDT and FYEKMQ (reference sequence). V lost 0 bases and J 0 bases, leaving 0 bases between the germline ends. This CDR3 is CASSLGSGANVLTF. In DNA, the CDR3 is TGTGCCAGCAGCTTAGGCTCTGGGGCCAACGTCCTGACTTTC.

The chain uses TRBV5-1 and TRBJ2-2, with a possible D match to TRBD2 (6 bases). Germline V gene sequence: CDR1 SGHRS, CDR2 YFSETQ. The CDR3 has 17 residues. Trimming pared 1 base from V and 1 base from J, leaving 14 bases between. This CDR3 is CASSLTGGLLNTGELFF. The CDR3 nucleotides read TGCGCCAGCAGCTTGACCGGGGGACTCTTGAACACCGGGGAGCTGTTTTTT. The complete variable domain, with remaining parts taken from reference TRBV5-1 and TRBJ2-2, reads KAGVTQTPRYLIKTRGQQVTLSCSPISGHRSVSWYQQTPGQGLQFLFEYFSETQRNKGNFPGRFSGRQFSNSRSEMNVSTLELGDSALYLCASSLTGGLLNTGELFFGEGSRLTVL.

CDR3 region: CSVEAGVWGSSYEQYF. The CDR3, as DNA: TGCAGCGTTGAAGCCGGGGTCTGGGGGAGCTCCTACGAGCAGTACTTC. This rearrangement joins TRBV29-1 to TRBJ2-7, with D perhaps given as TRBD1 or TRBD2 (5 bases each). The CDR3 runs 16 residues. Deletions cut 1 base from V and 0 bases from J, with 16 bases between. Germline lookup yields CDR1 SQVTM and CDR2 ANQGSEA.